These 6 T cell receptor beta chains were all obtained from the same sample, sequenced in a study of CD8 T cells in Susac syndrome (dated by TCRdb to between 2018 and 2021). The library was produced with the immunoSEQ multiplex PCR assay. RNA was extracted with the RNeasy kit and roughly 0.45 to 1 ug was reverse transcribed using random hexamers. TCRdb reprocessing: public reads trimmed at Q25 with fastp, clones called with MiXCR, in-frame beta chains kept. Merged by CDR3 protein, the rows form single entries marked with the most common genes and DNA. The sample table records about 120,000 distinct CDR3 sequences; roughly 92% of these occur just once. Roughly 0.095% of the sample rests with the top ten. The source material was CD4+ T cells from PBMCs. The receptors were sampled from a human donor in good health.

This clonotype was observed once. The chain links TRBV30 to TRBJ1-5; D unresolved. The germline gives CDR1 GTSNPN, CDR2 SVGIG (reference sequence). V shed 0 bases and J shed 7 bases, with 10 bases lying between them. The CDR3 covers 13 residues. The CDR3 sequence is CAWSVAGEQPQHF. In DNA form, the CDR3 reads TGTGCCTGGAGTGTTGCCGGCGAACAGCCCCAGCATTTT.

The chain recombines TRBV11-1 with TRBJ2-1, with D possibly matching TRBD2 (6 bases). CDR1 and CDR2 from the germline V gene are SGHAT and FQDESV (reference sequence). Trimming shortened V by 5 bases and J by 6 bases, and 17 bases separated the two germline ends. The CDR3 has 15 residues. The CDR3: CASSPSGGSVNEQFF. CDR3 in DNA: TGTGCCAGCAGCCCTAGTGGGGGGAGCGTCAATGAGCAGTTCTTC. Looking up the rest from reference TRBV11-1 and TRBJ2-1 gives the full variable domain: EAEVAQSPRYKITEKSQAVAFWCDPISGHATLYWYRQILGQGPELLVQFQDESVVDDSQLPKDRFSAERLKGVDSTLKIQPAELGDSAMYLCASSPSGGSVNEQFFGPGTRLTVL.

The V and J genes are TRBV29-1 and TRBJ2-7, with 13 nucleotides matching TRBD2. The CDR3 has 16 residues. V was pared by 3 bases and J by 1 base, with 6 bases of the junction left unmatched. Germline CDR1 reads SQVTM; CDR2 reads ANQGSEA. The CDR3 region has the DNA TGCAGCGTTGAGGGTGGACTAGCGGGAGTGTCCTACGAGCAGTACTTC. Its translation is CSVEGGLAGVSYEQYF.

V is TRBV24-1 and J is TRBJ2-7, with TRBD1 matching 9 bases. The CDR3 totals 13 residues. The V and J ends lost 7 bases and 6 bases, in that order; junction bases with no gene match: 6. Per germline, CDR1 KGHDR and CDR2 SFDVKD. CDR3: CATRPGQGGEQYF. CDR3 nucleotide sequence: TGTGCCACCAGGCCGGGACAGGGTGGCGAGCAGTACTTC.

V and J are TRBV12-3 or TRBV12-4 and TRBJ2-7; TRBD1 is a possible D gene (6 bases). V lost 3 bases and J 1 base, leaving 13 bases between the germline ends. The length of the CDR3 is 15 residues. CDR3 sequence reads: CASSLTGVGSYEQYF. The DNA for the CDR3 is TGTGCCAGCAGTTTGACAGGCGTCGGTTCCTACGAGCAGTACTTC.

This chain joins TRBV7-6 and TRBJ2-7; 8 nucleotides line up with TRBD2. V was clipped by 3 bases and J by 5 bases; unmatched bases: 6. CDR3 size: 14 residues. Germline assignment: CDR1 SGHVS and CDR2 FNYEAQ. The CDR3 sequence: CASSFRAGGNEQYF. The CDR3 DNA reads as TGTGCCAGCAGCTTTCGGGCGGGAGGCAACGAGCAGTACTTC.